The 25 T cell receptor beta chains below all came from one sample that was sequenced in a study of CD8 T cells in ankylosing spondylitis. TCRdb re-derived calls from the 5' RACE reads in MiXCR, one entry per CDR3 protein. The sample lists 700,000 to 850,000 distinct CDR3 sequences, roughly 10% seen once, with approximately 0.51% in the top ten. No cognate antigen is known for these TCRs. Regarding the study as a whole: Ankylosing spondylitis blood seemed to carry a telltale TCR beta motif made of fewer than ten highly homologous variants.

The sequenced material came from blood, either unsorted or a sorted T cell fraction (not recorded which). The receptors stem from a male donor with ankylosing spondylitis.

This clonotype was picked up many times. V is TRBV5-1 and J is TRBJ1-5; 9 nucleotides agree with TRBD1. CDR3 length equals 14 residues. V lost 4 bases, J lost 7 bases, and 6 bases stayed unmatched. Germline values: CDR1 SGHRS, CDR2 YFSETQ. CDR3 nucleotides: TGCGCCAGCAGCCTGGACAGGGGAGGCCAGCCCCAGCATTTT. The encoded protein is CASSLDRGGQPQHF.

The CDR3 DNA sequence: TGCAGTGCAGTCCTCCTCCGATTATCCGCGGCCGAGCAGTACTTC. This gives the protein CSAVLLRLSAAEQYF. This rearrangement joins TRBV20-1 to TRBJ2-7; no reliable D call. The V end lost 6 bases, the J end lost 6 bases, and 24 bases lay between the germline ends. CDR1 is DFQATT, CDR2 SNEGSKA, per germline (reference sequence). CDR3 length: 15 residues.

This clonotype turned up a few times. CDR3 nucleotides: TGCAGTGCTGTAGACCGTAACTCTGGAAACACCATATATTTT. Translation: CSAVDRNSGNTIYF. The chain recombines TRBV20-1 with TRBJ1-3; D gene uncertain. V shed 5 bases and J shed 0 bases, with 11 bases lying between them. The germline CDR1 and CDR2 sequences are DFQATT and SNEGSKA (reference sequence). The CDR3 extends over 14 amino acids.

This chain links TRBV16 with TRBJ2-5; D gene unclear. The CDR3 has 14 residues. V gave up 0 bases and J gave up 3 bases, with 8 bases separating them. Per germline, CDR1 KGHSY and CDR2 FQNENV. CDR3 sequence reads: CASSQSYRKETQYF. Here the CDR3 DNA reads TGTGCCAGCAGCCAATCCTACAGAAAAGAGACCCAGTACTTC.

The chain has TRBV11-2 and TRBJ1-4; D not resolved. V shed 3 bases and J shed 8 bases, with 7 bases lying between them. Germline V gene lookup returns CDR1 SGHAT and CDR2 FQNNGV. This CDR3 comprises 12 residues. CDR3 amino acids: CASSFYREKLFF. The CDR3, as DNA: TGTGCCAGCAGCTTCTACCGAGAAAAACTGTTTTTT.

This clonotype was picked up a small number of times. The chain carries TRBV5-1 and TRBJ2-3, with D perhaps matching TRBD1 or TRBD2 (5 bases each). The CDR3 is 17 residues long. Deletions cut 2 bases from V and 1 base from J, with 17 bases between. Germline V gives CDR1 SGHRS, CDR2 YFSETQ. The CDR3, as DNA: TGCGCCAGCAGCTTTACGCTCGGGGCCGGGGGCACAGATACGCAGTATTTT. It yields the protein CASSFTLGAGGTDTQYF.

The sample holds many counts of this clonotype. The J gene is TRBJ1-2, the V gene TRBV12-3 or TRBV12-4; D uncertain. The V end was cut by 6 bases, the J end by 5 bases, with 10 bases between. The CDR3 covers 12 residues. The CDR3 is CASSRGPYGYTF. The DNA for the CDR3 is TGTGCCAGCAGCCGTGGGCCGTATGGCTACACCTTC.

V usage is TRBV6-5 and J usage is TRBJ1-5; TRBD1 agrees at 8 bases. After removal of 2 bases from V and 7 bases from J, the junction contained 7 bases not matched to a gene. Germline CDR1 and CDR2: MNHEY and SVGAGI. The CDR3 extends over 15 amino acids. The CDR3, as DNA: TGTGCCAGCAGTTACCCGACAGGGGAATTCCAGCCCCAGCATTTT. Its translation: CASSYPTGEFQPQHF.

CDR3 sequence reads: CASSFITGTASVEQYF. CDR3 coding DNA: TGTGCCAGCAGCTTTATAACCGGGACAGCAAGTGTCGAGCAGTACTTC. The V call is TRBV7-2, the J call TRBJ2-7; 7 bases map to TRBD1. The CDR3 runs to 16 residues. Germline V lookup: CDR1 SGHTA, CDR2 FQGNSA. J was trimmed by 6 bases and V by 3 bases; bases with no gene match: 14.

The chain carries TRBV5-1 and TRBJ2-3, with 7 bases lining up with TRBD1. Germline CDR1 and CDR2: SGHRS and YFSETQ. V gave up 0 bases and J gave up 5 bases; unmatched junction bases: 6. The CDR3 is made up of 15 amino acids. The CDR3 nucleotides are TGCGCCAGCAGCTTGGGGGGACAGACCGGAGATACGCAGTATTTT. This encodes CASSLGGQTGDTQYF.

The V call is TRBV11-3, the J call TRBJ2-2, with D possibly being TRBD2 (5 bases). The CDR3 covers 15 residues. Looked up from germline, CDR1 is SGHNT and CDR2 is YENEEA. Trimming took off 2 bases at V and 1 base at J, with 8 bases between the two ends. The CDR3 loop is CASSLSAGNTGELFF. The CDR3 DNA reads as TGTGCCAGCAGCTTAAGCGCGGGGAACACCGGGGAGCTGTTTTTT.

This clonotype was counted once. This chain connects TRBV20-1 to TRBJ2-3; D possibly corresponds to TRBD1 (6 bases). Germline CDR1 and CDR2: DFQATT and SNEGSKA (reference sequence). The V end lost 5 bases, the J end lost 1 base, and 22 bases lay between the germline ends. CDR3 size: 17 residues. The CDR3 sequence: CSADLDRPMNRTDTQYF. In DNA, the CDR3 is TGCAGTGCTGATCTGGACAGACCCATGAATCGCACAGATACGCAGTATTTT.

This clonotype showed up just a few times. This chain connects TRBV5-6 to TRBJ1-1; D is undetermined. This CDR3 is 15 amino acids long. V lost 5 bases and J lost 1, with 15 bases in between. The germline V gene encodes CDR1 SGHDT and CDR2 YYEEEE. This CDR3 reads CASSPEARRNTEAFF. DNA of the CDR3: TGTGCCAGCAGTCCGGAGGCGCGGAGGAACACTGAAGCTTTCTTT. Full variable domain (rest looked up from reference TRBV5-6 and TRBJ1-1): DAGVTQSPTHLIKTRGQQVTLRCSPKSGHDTVSWYQQALGQGPQFIFQYYEEEERQRGNFPDRFSGHQFPNYSSELNVNALLLGDSALYLCASSPEARRNTEAFFGQGTRLTVV.

This chain uses TRBV6-2 or TRBV6-3 with TRBJ1-1; D unclear. Trimming pared 5 bases from V and 5 bases from J, leaving 18 bases between. The CDR3 runs 15 residues. Per germline, CDR1 MNHEY and CDR2 SVGEGT. The CDR3 region has the DNA TGTGCCAGCAGTCCCATCAGCCGATCGGGAACTGAAGCTTTCTTT. Residues: CASSPISRSGTEAFF.

In this sample, this clonotype turned up a few times. This sequence joins TRBV20-1 and TRBJ2-2, with no clear D. The CDR3 is made up of 13 amino acids. Trimming pared 5 bases from V and 1 base from J, leaving 8 bases between. Germline lookup yields CDR1 DFQATT and CDR2 SNEGSKA (reference sequence). CDR3 sequence (DNA): TGCAGTGCTTTCCGAGGGAACACCGGGGAGCTGTTTTTT. Protein: CSAFRGNTGELFF.

A few counts support this clonotype. This chain links TRBV2 with TRBJ1-5; D ambiguous. CDR1 is SNHLY and CDR2 is FYNNEI in the germline V gene. This CDR3 contains 12 residues. Trimming took 4 bases from V and 6 from J, leaving 7 bases between them. The CDR3 sequence: CASSVGFQPQHF. The CDR3 nucleotides read TGTGCCAGCAGTGTGGGTTTTCAGCCCCAGCATTTT.

This clonotype was recorded at least ten times. The V call is TRBV7-2, the J call TRBJ2-3; 7 bases map to TRBD1. The V and J ends lost 5 bases and 8 bases, in that order; junction bases with no gene match: 13. The CDR3 contains 15 residues. Germline CDR1 is SGHTA and CDR2 is FQGNSA. This CDR3 is CASSPSGQLTITQYF. CDR3 DNA sequence: TGTGCCAGCAGCCCTTCGGGACAGTTAACGATTACGCAGTATTTT.

This clonotype was recorded a few times. This chain connects TRBV28 to TRBJ1-1; D gene unclear. This CDR3 region has 13 residues. Trimming stripped 3 bases from V and 6 bases from J, with 11 bases between. From germline, CDR1 is MDHEN and CDR2 SYDVKM. The CDR3 nucleotides read TGTGCCAGCAGTTTGTCCGCCCCGGCTGAAGCTTTCTTT. Translating it yields CASSLSAPAEAFF.

The gene calls are TRBV25-1 and TRBJ1-4; TRBD1 matches at 9 bases. The CDR3 is 14 amino acids. CDR1 and CDR2 (germline): MGHDK, SYGVNS. V gave up 4 bases and J gave up 10 bases; unmatched junction bases: 7. The CDR3 nucleotides read TGTGCCAGCAGTGTGCCGGGACAGGGAGGAAAACTGTTTTTT. Its translation: CASSVPGQGGKLFF.

CDR3 coding DNA: TGCGCCAGCAGCCGGGGACAGGGAGGAACCTACAATGAGCAGTTCTTC. Translation gives CASSRGQGGTYNEQFF. The chain recombines TRBV5-1 with TRBJ2-1; 9 nucleotides align to TRBD1. CDR3 size: 16 residues. The germline CDR1 and CDR2 sequences are SGHRS and YFSETQ. V gave up 4 bases and J gave up 2 bases; unmatched junction bases: 7. Complete variable domain (other parts from reference TRBV5-1 and TRBJ2-1): KAGVTQTPRYLIKTRGQQVTLSCSPISGHRSVSWYQQTPGQGLQFLFEYFSETQRNKGNFPGRFSGRQFSNSRSEMNVSTLELGDSALYLCASSRGQGGTYNEQFFGPGTRLTVL.

DNA of the CDR3: TGTGCCAGCATGTGGAGATTCACTAGCGGGAGGAATGAACAGACCCAGTACTTC. Protein sequence: CASMWRFTSGRNEQTQYF. V usage is TRBV6-1 and J usage is TRBJ2-5, with 12 bases lining up with TRBD2. The CDR3 is 18 amino acids. CDR1 is MNHNS, CDR2 SASEGT, per germline. V gave up 7 bases and J gave up 6 bases; unmatched junction bases: 18.

V gene TRBV6-5 combines with J gene TRBJ2-1; D perhaps matches TRBD2 (5 bases). Looked up from germline, CDR1 is MNHEY and CDR2 is SVGAGI. V lost 2 bases and J lost 6, with 20 bases in between. The CDR3 length is 17 residues. The CDR3 is CASSYEWTNPLANEQFF. As DNA, the CDR3 is TGTGCCAGCAGTTACGAATGGACCAACCCCCTAGCCAATGAGCAGTTCTTC.

DNA for the CDR3: TGTGCCAGCAGTGACGATTCGGGCCTAGCGGGAGACCGGGGGACAGATACGCAGTATTTT. This gives the protein CASSDDSGLAGDRGTDTQYF. V usage is TRBV6-4 and J usage is TRBJ2-3, with 10 nucleotides matching TRBD2. There are 20 residues in the CDR3. Looked up from germline, CDR1 is MRHNA and CDR2 is SNTAGT. Germline trimming cut 2 bases from V and 3 bases from J; bases unmatched to any gene: 17.

This clonotype came up a few times. The V and J genes are TRBV7-2 and TRBJ1-4, with D perhaps TRBD1 (5 bases). Germline CDR1 SGHTA, CDR2 FQGNSA. The CDR3 is made up of 14 amino acids. The ends were cut back, 8 bases at V and 2 bases at J, with 12 bases in the middle. The DNA for the CDR3 is TGTGCCAGCGGCCCCAGGGCTACTAATGAAAAACTGTTTTTT. This translates into CASGPRATNEKLFF.

This clonotype was picked up many times. The chain joins TRBV6-2 or TRBV6-3 to TRBJ2-1; D may be TRBD1 (6 bases). CDR1 is MNHEY and CDR2 is SVGEGT in the germline V gene. The CDR3 length is 14 residues. The V end lost 10 bases, the J end lost 2 bases, and 15 bases lay between the germline ends. CDR3 sequence: CATKGELPYNEQFF. In nucleotides, the CDR3 is TGTGCCACAAAGGGGGAACTTCCCTACAATGAGCAGTTCTTC.